This T cell receptor (beta chain) was captured in a study of blood T cell repertoires in COVID-19. Study as a whole: PBMCs, B-cell-depleted T cells, or T cells provided the cDNA or gDNA that made up the material.

Method: immunoSEQ multiplex PCR; TCRdb's copy keeps in-frame clones and lacks some. Of some 290,000 clones in the sample, about 90% are singletons; the top ten hold around 11%. There are 18 residues in the CDR3. The J segment lost 2 bases and the V segment lost 0 bases, leaving 8 bases of the junction unmatched. Germline assignment: CDR1 MNHEY and CDR2 SMNVEV (reference sequence). This clonotype originated in a woman in her 30s with COVID-19, enrolled during active disease. Sample: peripheral blood. The genes are TRBV27 and TRBJ1-4, with 8 positions matching TRBD1. DNA for the CDR3: TGTGCCAGCAGTTTATCTGTACAGGGGGGGCCGACTAATGAAAAACTGTTTTTT. Protein product: CASSLSVQGGPTNEKLFF.